This T cell receptor (beta chain) is from a study of identical twins. This clonotype was found a few times. There are 17 residues in the CDR3. CDR1 is SGHKS, CDR2 YYEKEE, per germline (reference sequence). The V segment lost 4 bases and the J segment 0 bases; nucleotides outside the gene matches: 6. TCRdb re-called the 5' RACE reads through MiXCR, storing one row per CDR3 protein. This table has roughly 500,000 distinct CDR3 sequences, about 20% appearing once. A further study also used this sample, focusing on T cells expressing NK-cell markers.

This sequence joins TRBV5-5 and TRBJ2-3, with 12 bases matching TRBD2. The sample was CD4+ T cells sorted from blood. The receptor comes from a woman aged 18-29 years in good health. The CDR3, as DNA: TGTGCCAGCAGCGTGACTAGCGGGGGAGGAAGCACAGATACGCAGTATTTT. Its translation is CASSVTSGGGSTDTQYF.